A single sample gave rise to the 11 T cell receptor beta chains below, sequenced in a study of T cell repertoires in cytomegalovirus infection. TCRdb redid the calling of the reads with MiXCR, one entry per CDR3 protein. Of just under 500,000 distinct CDR3 sequences in the sample, 33% were seen once. Which antigens these TCRs recognize remains unknown. Source: cultured PBMCs, taken from culture after CMV antigen stimulation. Source of these receptors: a human donor in good health (CMV status not recorded). Some clones in this sample may be carry-over from other donors' samples.

The chain is built from TRBV7-2 and TRBJ1-5; TRBD1 agrees at 7 bases. With 5 bases clipped from V and 6 bases from J, the junction kept 10 bases outside the gene matches. There are 15 residues in the CDR3. Germline V CDR1 and CDR2: SGHTA, FQGNSA. The CDR3 loop reads CASSLTGTMGQPQHF. In DNA form, the CDR3 reads TGTGCCAGCAGCCTGACAGGGACAATGGGTCAGCCCCAGCATTTT. The full variable domain, with the rest looked up from reference TRBV7-2 and TRBJ1-5, is GAGVSQSPSNKVTEKGKDVELRCDPISGHTALYWYRQSLGQGLEFLIYFQGNSAPDKSGLPSDRFSAERTGGSVSTLTIQRTQQEDSAVYLCASSLTGTMGQPQHFGDGTRLSIL.

The V gene is TRBV18, the J gene TRBJ1-6, with TRBD1 identical over 8 bases. This CDR3 is 14 amino acids long. The V segment lost 5 bases and the J segment 10 bases; nucleotides outside the gene matches: 7. Germline V CDR1 and CDR2: KGHSH, LQKENI. CDR3 loop: CASSATGDSSPLHF. Here the CDR3 DNA reads TGTGCCAGCTCAGCGACAGGGGATAGCTCACCCCTCCACTTT.

The CDR3 region is CASSLGQGARVAETQYF. The CDR3 DNA reads TGTGCCAGCAGCTTGGGACAGGGGGCTAGGGTGGCGGAGACCCAGTACTTC. The genes are TRBV7-6 and TRBJ2-5; TRBD1 matches at 12 bases. This CDR3 has 17 residues. Germline trimming cut 3 bases from V and 5 bases from J; bases unmatched to any gene: 10. The germline gives CDR1 SGHVS, CDR2 FNYEAQ. The full variable domain, in which reference TRBV7-6 and TRBJ2-5 provide the parts outside the CDR3, is GAGVSQSPRYKVTKRGQDVALRCDPISGHVSLYWYRQALGQGPEFLTYFNYEAQQDKSGLPNDRFSAERPEGSISTLTIQRTEQRDSAMYRCASSLGQGARVAETQYFGPGTRLLVL.

The chain combines TRBV10-3 with TRBJ1-5; possibly TRBD1 for D (6 bases). Trimming left V 5 bases short and J 0 bases short, with 8 bases between. The CDR3 covers 14 residues. The germline gives CDR1 ENHRY, CDR2 SYGVKD. CDR3 in amino acids: CAISTGNSNQPQHF. The CDR3 DNA reads as TGTGCCATCAGTACAGGGAATAGCAATCAGCCCCAGCATTTT.

The chain uses TRBV19 and TRBJ2-7; 8 positions agree with TRBD1. J was trimmed by 2 bases and V by 3 bases; bases with no gene match: 0. Germline CDR1 is LNHDA and CDR2 is SQIVND (reference sequence). The CDR3 runs 13 residues. Written as DNA, the CDR3 is TGTGCCAGTAGTATGGGACAGGCCTACGAGCAGTACTTC. Amino acid sequence: CASSMGQAYEQYF.

This clonotype was seen many times. This chain connects TRBV20-1 to TRBJ2-1, with D possibly TRBD1 on 6 matching bases. Germline CDR1 and CDR2: DFQATT and SNEGSKA (reference sequence). This CDR3 is built from 13 residues. The germline V and J ends were trimmed by 0 bases and 7 bases, with 10 bases remaining between them. The CDR3 DNA follows: TGCAGTGCTAGAGATCGGGACAAAAATGAGCAGTTCTTC. Translation gives CSARDRDKNEQFF.

The gene calls are TRBV9 and TRBJ1-1; D is undetermined. This CDR3 is built from 14 residues. Trimming shortened V by 0 bases and J by 0 bases, and 6 bases separated the two germline ends. The V gene's germline CDR1 is SGDLS and CDR2 YYNGEE. The CDR3 DNA sequence: TGTGCCAGCAGCGTAGAGGAGGTGAACACTGAAGCTTTCTTT. Its translation is CASSVEEVNTEAFF.

This clonotype has a handful of counts. The chain is built from TRBV29-1 and TRBJ2-5, with D unclear. The CDR3 contains 10 residues. V lost 3 bases and J 3 bases, leaving 2 bases between the germline ends. Per the germline V gene, CDR1 is SQVTM and CDR2 is ANQGSEA. The CDR3 reads CSVDEETQYF. CDR3 nucleotides: TGCAGCGTTGACGAAGAGACCCAGTACTTC.

The gene calls are TRBV6-2 or TRBV6-3 and TRBJ2-2; 8 bases are a match to TRBD2. Per the germline V gene, CDR1 is MNHEY and CDR2 is SVGEGT. Trimming took 5 bases from V and 6 from J; bases not matched to a gene: 11. The CDR3 sequence is 16 residues long. The DNA of the CDR3 is TGTGCCAGCAGTCTGCCCGGGACTAGTAGGGCCGGGGAGCTGTTTTTT. This sequence encodes CASSLPGTSRAGELFF.

This clonotype has a handful of counts. V gene TRBV19 combines with J gene TRBJ1-1; 7 bases match TRBD1. From germline, CDR1 is LNHDA and CDR2 SQIVND (reference sequence). The CDR3 loop spans 10 amino acids. CDR3: CMTGSTEAFF. The CDR3 coding sequence is TGTATGACAGGGAGTACTGAAGCTTTCTTT.

This clonotype was seen a few times. V gene TRBV7-2 combines with J gene TRBJ1-2, with TRBD1 as a possible D gene (6 bases). Trimming removed 7 bases from V and 6 bases from J, with 12 bases in between. CDR1 is SGHTA and CDR2 is FQGNSA in the germline V gene. The CDR3 consists of 12 residues. Written as DNA, the CDR3 is TGTGCCAGCACCACAGGGAGGGATGGCTACACCTTC. Translation: CASTTGRDGYTF.